This T cell receptor beta chain was retrieved from a study of blood T cells in healthy people across ages. PCR was performed a second time for roughly 6 to 12 cycles using a sample-barcoded 5' primer and a J-beta primer mix. TCRdb re-analysed the 5' RACE reads in MiXCR, keeping a single row per CDR3 protein. This table has 500,000 to 700,000 distinct CDR3 sequences, about 30% appearing once. CDR1 is SGHRS and CDR2 is YFSETQ in the germline V gene. The V gene lost 5 bases and the J gene lost 7 bases, with 10 bases spanning the gap. The CDR3 extends over 12 amino acids. This clonotype was seen many times. At least 7 million PBMCs were isolated per sample.

V is TRBV5-1 and J is TRBJ2-1; D gene ambiguous. Sequenced input: blood. This receptor was obtained from a woman older than 75 in good health. The CDR3 protein is CASSRSANEQFF. The CDR3 DNA reads as TGCGCCAGCAGTAGGAGTGCAAATGAGCAGTTCTTC.